The clone carrying this T cell receptor (beta chain) has ten or more counts. The data derive from a study of T cells in Graves' hyperthyroidism and ophthalmopathy. The investigators amplified TCR beta CDR3 regions from RNA transcripts. TCR CDR3 regions were first amplified by RT-PCR with HTBI primers. In TCRdb, the multiplex PCR reads were re-called with MiXCR into one record per CDR3 protein. The table shows 550,000 to 650,000 distinct CDR3 sequences, with about 15% occurring only once. The CDR3 consists of 14 residues. V lost 7 bases and J lost 2, with 14 bases in between. Germline V gives CDR1 MDHEN, CDR2 SYDVKM.

This sequence originates from a woman aged 40 to 50 with Graves' hyperthyroidism. The sample taken for sequencing was blood. The rearrangement joins TRBV28 to TRBJ1-2, with D unresolved. The CDR3 region is CASTGWIQNYGYTF. The CDR3 DNA is TGTGCCAGCACCGGATGGATACAAAACTATGGCTACACCTTC.